Reported below is one T cell receptor beta chain. The antigen is not known. Germline V gene sequence: CDR1 MGHDK, CDR2 SYGVNS. There are 13 residues in the CDR3. The V and J ends lost 0 bases and 4 bases respectively, with 5 bases between them. For the second PCR, which ran for about 6 to 11 cycles, a sample-barcoded 5' primer and a J-beta primer mix were used. Each of the samples gave a minimum of 3 million paired-end reads that contained CDR3. TCRdb passed the 5' RACE reads through MiXCR, listing each CDR3 protein once. This table holds 1.2 million to 1.5 million distinct CDR3 sequences, roughly 64% found once. Researchers report isolating at least 7 million PBMCs per sample. This record belongs to a study of blood T cells in healthy people across ages. Study-level points and caveats: Fewer expanded clones and more diversity marked long-lived versus aged donors. Older age went with lower TCR beta diversity per million T cells, in a roughly linear way.

The sample consisted of blood. The sequence derives from a man aged 18 to 30 in good health. The rearrangement joins TRBV25-1 to TRBJ2-3; D remains ambiguous. The CDR3 protein is CASSEYGADTQYF. The DNA of the CDR3 is TGTGCCAGCAGTGAATATGGGGCAGATACGCAGTATTTT.